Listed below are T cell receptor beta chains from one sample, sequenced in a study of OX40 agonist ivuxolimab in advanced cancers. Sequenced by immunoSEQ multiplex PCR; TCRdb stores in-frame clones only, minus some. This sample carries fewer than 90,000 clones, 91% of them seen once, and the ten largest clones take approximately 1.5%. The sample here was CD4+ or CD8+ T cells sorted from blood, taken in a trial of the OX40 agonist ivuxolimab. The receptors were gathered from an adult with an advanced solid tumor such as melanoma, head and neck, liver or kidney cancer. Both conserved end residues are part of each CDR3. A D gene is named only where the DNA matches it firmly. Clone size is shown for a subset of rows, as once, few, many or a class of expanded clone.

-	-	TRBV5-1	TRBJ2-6	CASSPGWGRGANVLTF	TGCGCCAGCAGCCCCGGTTGGGGACGCGGGGCCAACGTCCTGACTTTC
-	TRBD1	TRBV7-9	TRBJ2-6	CASRTTGLSGANVLTF	TGTGCCAGCAGGACGACAGGGCTCTCTGGGGCCAACGTCCTGACTTTC
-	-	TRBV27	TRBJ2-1	CASSLSLERHSYNEQFF	TGTGCCAGCAGTTTATCGTTGGAGCGGCATTCCTACAATGAGCAGTTCTTC
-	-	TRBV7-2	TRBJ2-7	CASSTPSGHEQYF	TGTGCCAGCAGCACCCCGTCGGGCCACGAGCAGTACTTC
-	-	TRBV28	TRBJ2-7	CASSLSQGTSSYEQYF	TGTGCCAGCAGCCTGTCACAGGGCACAAGCTCCTACGAGCAGTACTTC
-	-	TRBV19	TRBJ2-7	CASSSSSRGSQYF	TGTGCCAGTAGTTCCTCCTCCAGGGGTTCGCAGTACTTC
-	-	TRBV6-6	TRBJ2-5	CASSFSGSGRETQYF	TGTGCCAGCAGTTTTTCGGGGTCGGGACGAGAGACCCAGTACTTC
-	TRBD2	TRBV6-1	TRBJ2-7	CASSLAGASYEQYF	TGTGCCAGCAGTCTAGCGGGAGCCTCCTACGAGCAGTACTTC
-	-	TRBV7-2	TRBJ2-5	CASSLRGAQETQYF	TGTGCCAGCAGCTTACGAGGGGCCCAAGAGACCCAGTACTTC
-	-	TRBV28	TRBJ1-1	CASRPGGNTEAFF	TGTGCCAGCAGGCCAGGTGGGAACACTGAAGCTTTCTTT
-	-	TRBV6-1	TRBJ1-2	CASSALRGVQGYTF	TGTGCCAGCAGTGCCCTTCGGGGGGTACAGGGCTACACCTTC
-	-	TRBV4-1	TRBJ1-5	CASSQAPPGNQPQHF	TGCGCCAGCAGCCAAGCACCCCCAGGCAATCAGCCCCAGCATTTT
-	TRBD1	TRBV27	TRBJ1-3	CASSSSGQAGNTIYF	TGTGCCAGCAGTTCCTCGGGACAGGCTGGAAACACCATATATTTT
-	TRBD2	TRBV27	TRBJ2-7	CASSLQLAGGPAEQYF	TGTGCCAGCAGTTTACAACTAGCGGGAGGGCCGGCCGAGCAGTACTTC
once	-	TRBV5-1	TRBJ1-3	CASSLGDNGNTIYF	TGCGCCAGCAGCTTGGGAGATAATGGAAACACCATATATTTT
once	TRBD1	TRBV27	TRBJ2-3	CASSLKPGQGIYTQYF	TGTGCCAGCAGTTTAAAACCGGGACAGGGGATATATACGCAGTATTTT
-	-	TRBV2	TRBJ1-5	CASNIGVNQPQHF	TGTGCCAGCAATATCGGGGTAAATCAGCCCCAGCATTTT
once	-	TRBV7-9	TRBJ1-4	CASSWYDGNEKLFF	TGTGCCAGCAGCTGGTACGACGGGAATGAAAAACTGTTTTTT
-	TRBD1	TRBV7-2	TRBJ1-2	CASSLAGQGLNYGYTF	TGTGCCAGCAGCTTAGCGGGACAGGGGCTTAACTATGGCTACACCTTC
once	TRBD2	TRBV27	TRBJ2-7	CASSRNSGTSGRRLSSYEQYF	TGTGCCAGCAGCCGAAATTCCGGGACTAGCGGTCGACGCCTCAGCTCCTACGAGCAGTACTTC
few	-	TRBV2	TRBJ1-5	CASSQFQGSNQPQHF	TGTGCCAGCAGTCAGTTCCAGGGGAGCAATCAGCCCCAGCATTTT
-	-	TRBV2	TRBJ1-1	CASSATVNPNTEAFF	TGTGCCAGCAGTGCGACAGTCAACCCGAACACTGAAGCTTTCTTT
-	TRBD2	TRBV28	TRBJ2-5	CASRRGSETQYF	TGTGCCAGCAGGCGGGGGTCAGAGACCCAGTACTTC
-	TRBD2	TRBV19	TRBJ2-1	CASSLGLAGPSYNEQFF	TGTGCCAGTAGTCTCGGACTAGCGGGACCCTCCTACAATGAGCAGTTCTTC
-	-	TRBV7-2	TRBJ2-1	CASSLGPNGYNEQFF	TGTGCCAGCAGCTTGGGCCCAAACGGTTACAATGAGCAGTTCTTC
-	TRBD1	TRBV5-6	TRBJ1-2	CASSILGTGGVDGYTF	TGTGCCAGCAGCATCCTAGGGACAGGGGGCGTCGATGGCTACACCTTC
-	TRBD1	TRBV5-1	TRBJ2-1	CASSWGQGYNEQFF	TGCGCCAGCAGCTGGGGACAGGGCTACAATGAGCAGTTCTTC
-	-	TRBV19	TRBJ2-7	CASSILNSYEQYF	TGTGCCAGTAGTATACTCAACTCCTACGAGCAGTACTTC
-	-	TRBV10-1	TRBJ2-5	CASRPQETQYF	TGCGCCAGCAGGCCCCAAGAGACCCAGTACTTC
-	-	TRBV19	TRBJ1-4	CASSMADGQNEKLFF	TGTGCCAGTAGTATGGCTGACGGCCAAAATGAAAAACTGTTTTTT
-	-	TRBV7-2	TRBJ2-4	CASSLAPGMRNIQYF	TGTGCCAGCAGCTTAGCTCCCGGAATGCGGAACATTCAGTACTTC
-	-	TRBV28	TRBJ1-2	CASSFGGGGYGYTF	TGTGCCAGCAGTTTTGGGGGGGGTGGCTATGGCTACACCTTC
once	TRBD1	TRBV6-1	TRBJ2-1	CASSETGDEQFF	TGTGCCAGCAGTGAGACAGGGGATGAGCAGTTCTTC
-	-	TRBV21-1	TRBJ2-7	CASSDRATYEQYF	TGTGCCAGCAGTGACAGGGCTACCTACGAGCAGTACTTC
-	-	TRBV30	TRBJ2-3	CAWSVRGSGTDTQYF	TGTGCCTGGAGTGTACGTGGGAGCGGCACAGATACGCAGTATTTT
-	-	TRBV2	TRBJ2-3	CASSLQGVVDTQYF	TGTGCCAGCAGTCTACAGGGCGTGGTAGATACGCAGTATTTT
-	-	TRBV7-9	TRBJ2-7	CASSSFYEQYF	TGTGCCAGCAGCTCTTTCTACGAGCAGTACTTC